Listed below are T cell receptor beta chains from one sample, sequenced in a study of PD-1 blockade in classical Hodgkin lymphoma. The repertoire was sequenced with immunoSEQ multiplex PCR; TCRdb's copy has only in-frame clones and lacks some. The sample gives about 97,000 clones, approximately 80% of which show up once; approximately 12% is in the top ten. The sequencing used peripheral blood mononuclear cells (PBMCs), collected at baseline. All receptors derive from a human donor with classical Hodgkin lymphoma. Each CDR3 is given with its conserved first and last residue. D genes are given only for firm matches. For some rows the clone size is stated as once, few or many, or as a class when expanded; others skip it.

v_gene: TRBV5-1; abundance: -; j_gene: TRBJ2-3; d_gene: -; CDR3nt: TGCGCCAGCAGTGGGGGTCGGACAGATACGCAGTATTTT; CDR3aa: CASSGGRTDTQYF
v_gene: TRBV15; abundance: once; j_gene: TRBJ2-6; d_gene: -; CDR3nt: TGTGCCACCAGTCCCCCAGGGGCCGGGGCCAACGTCCTGACTTTC; CDR3aa: CATSPPGAGANVLTF
v_gene: TRBV18; abundance: -; j_gene: TRBJ2-5; d_gene: -; CDR3nt: TGTGCCAGCTCACCAGGGTATGCCCAAGAGACCCAGTACTTC; CDR3aa: CASSPGYAQETQYF
v_gene: TRBV7-6; abundance: -; j_gene: TRBJ2-1; d_gene: TRBD1; CDR3nt: TGTGCCAGCAGCTTAAGGCAGGGGGCCGACGAGCAGTTCTTC; CDR3aa: CASSLRQGADEQFF
v_gene: TRBV30; abundance: once; j_gene: TRBJ2-1; d_gene: -; CDR3nt: TGTGCCTGGAATTCTCCGGGACTTGCCTACAATGAGCAGTTCTTC; CDR3aa: CAWNSPGLAYNEQFF
v_gene: TRBV28; abundance: -; j_gene: TRBJ2-1; d_gene: -; CDR3nt: TGTGCCAGCAGTTTAGATTTCGGGCCACCATGGAATGAGCAGTTCTTC; CDR3aa: CASSLDFGPPWNEQFF
v_gene: TRBV18; abundance: -; j_gene: TRBJ2-5; d_gene: TRBD2; CDR3nt: TGTGCCAGCTCACCGCCTGGTGCAGCGGGAGGAGAAGGGGAGACCCAGTACTTC; CDR3aa: CASSPPGAAGGEGETQYF
v_gene: TRBV6-1; abundance: -; j_gene: TRBJ2-1; d_gene: TRBD2; CDR3nt: TGTGCCAGCAGTGAATCCCTAGCGGGGGTCTACAATGAGCAGTTCTTC; CDR3aa: CASSESLAGVYNEQFF
v_gene: TRBV20-1; abundance: -; j_gene: TRBJ1-2; d_gene: TRBD1; CDR3nt: TGCAGTGCCTTACAGGGGGTTGGCTACACCTTC; CDR3aa: CSALQGVGYTF
v_gene: TRBV5-1; abundance: -; j_gene: TRBJ1-5; d_gene: -; CDR3nt: TGCGCCAGCAGCCAGGATCCTTATAGCAATCAGCCCCAGCATTTT; CDR3aa: CASSQDPYSNQPQHF
v_gene: TRBV28; abundance: -; j_gene: TRBJ2-3; d_gene: -; CDR3nt: TGTGCCAGCCAAAGCGGTGGAGATACGCAGTATTTT; CDR3aa: CASQSGGDTQYF
v_gene: TRBV4-1; abundance: -; j_gene: TRBJ1-2; d_gene: -; CDR3nt: TGCGCCAGCAGCCAGTCCGAGGCGGATAACTATGGCTACACCTTC; CDR3aa: CASSQSEADNYGYTF
v_gene: TRBV11-2; abundance: -; j_gene: TRBJ2-1; d_gene: -; CDR3nt: TGTGCCAGCAGCTTAGTATTAGCGGACTACAATGAGCAGTTCTTC; CDR3aa: CASSLVLADYNEQFF
v_gene: TRBV13; abundance: -; j_gene: TRBJ2-1; d_gene: -; CDR3nt: TGTGCCAGCAGCTTAAGGGGCGGAGGCCATGAGCAGTTCTTC; CDR3aa: CASSLRGGGHEQFF
v_gene: TRBV10-3; abundance: -; j_gene: TRBJ2-2; d_gene: -; CDR3nt: TGTGCCATCAGGGCGGGCGGTACCGGGGAGCTGTTTTTT; CDR3aa: CAIRAGGTGELFF
v_gene: TRBV15; abundance: -; j_gene: TRBJ2-7; d_gene: -; CDR3nt: TGTGCCACCAGCAGGGACTCTTTAGCCGAGCAGTACTTC; CDR3aa: CATSRDSLAEQYF
v_gene: TRBV10-3; abundance: -; j_gene: TRBJ2-5; d_gene: TRBD2; CDR3nt: TGTGCCATCAGTGAGCATCCTAGCGGGAGGACCATCCAAGAGACCCAGTACTTC; CDR3aa: CAISEHPSGRTIQETQYF
v_gene: TRBV27; abundance: once; j_gene: TRBJ2-3; d_gene: -; CDR3nt: TGTGCCAGCAGTCCGTACCCCCTCCGAGATACGCAGTATTTT; CDR3aa: CASSPYPLRDTQYF
v_gene: TRBV12-5; abundance: -; j_gene: TRBJ1-1; d_gene: TRBD1; CDR3nt: TGTGCTAGTGGTTTGTGGACAGGGTTAAACACTGAAGCTTTCTTT; CDR3aa: CASGLWTGLNTEAFF
v_gene: TRBV18; abundance: -; j_gene: TRBJ2-1; d_gene: TRBD1; CDR3nt: TGTGCCAGCTCACCCTCGACAGGGGACCTCAATGAGCAGTTCTTC; CDR3aa: CASSPSTGDLNEQFF
v_gene: TRBV2; abundance: once; j_gene: TRBJ1-4; d_gene: -; CDR3nt: TGTGCCAGCAGTGTCGGCACTGCAACTAATGAAAAACTGTTTTTT; CDR3aa: CASSVGTATNEKLFF
v_gene: TRBV15; abundance: -; j_gene: TRBJ2-1; d_gene: -; CDR3nt: TGTGCCACCAGCAGACTTTCCGGGACCCACTACAATGAGCAGTTCTTC; CDR3aa: CATSRLSGTHYNEQFF
v_gene: TRBV2; abundance: -; j_gene: TRBJ1-1; d_gene: -; CDR3nt: TGTGCCAGCAGTCCGGGGGGGGCACACACTGAAGCTTTCTTT; CDR3aa: CASSPGGAHTEAFF
v_gene: TRBV25-1; abundance: -; j_gene: TRBJ1-4; d_gene: -; CDR3nt: TGTGCCAGCAGTGAGTCCCAGGGAGGTTGGAATGAAAAACTGTTTTTT; CDR3aa: CASSESQGGWNEKLFF
v_gene: TRBV11-2; abundance: -; j_gene: TRBJ2-7; d_gene: TRBD2; CDR3nt: TGTGCCAGCAGCTTAGGGATTAGGGCTAGCGGGGCTTACGAGCAGTACTTC; CDR3aa: CASSLGIRASGAYEQYF
v_gene: TRBV5-1; abundance: -; j_gene: TRBJ1-5; d_gene: TRBD1; CDR3nt: TGCGCCAGCAGCTTGGGGACAGGGGGCGATCAGCCCCAGCATTTT; CDR3aa: CASSLGTGGDQPQHF
v_gene: TRBV28; abundance: -; j_gene: TRBJ1-2; d_gene: -; CDR3nt: TGTGCCAGCCTTGGGCAGGGCTATGGCTACACCTTC; CDR3aa: CASLGQGYGYTF
v_gene: TRBV19; abundance: -; j_gene: TRBJ2-1; d_gene: -; CDR3nt: TGTGCCAGTAGTATGGAAGGCTACAATGAGCAGTTCTTC; CDR3aa: CASSMEGYNEQFF
v_gene: TRBV6-1; abundance: -; j_gene: TRBJ1-4; d_gene: -; CDR3nt: TGTGCCAGCAGTGTCCCAGGGTATACTGAAAAACTGTTTTTT; CDR3aa: CASSVPGYTEKLFF
v_gene: TRBV5-4; abundance: -; j_gene: TRBJ2-7; d_gene: TRBD2; CDR3nt: TGTGCCAGCAGCTTAGCTAGCGGCTCCTACGAGCAGTACTTC; CDR3aa: CASSLASGSYEQYF
v_gene: TRBV18; abundance: once; j_gene: TRBJ2-5; d_gene: -; CDR3nt: TGTGCCAGCTCACCACCGGGGGGGACCCAGTACTTC; CDR3aa: CASSPPGGTQYF
v_gene: TRBV7-9; abundance: -; j_gene: TRBJ2-7; d_gene: TRBD1; CDR3nt: TGTGCCAGCAGCCTGGGACAGGTCTCCTACGAGCAGTACTTC; CDR3aa: CASSLGQVSYEQYF
v_gene: TRBV19; abundance: -; j_gene: TRBJ2-2; d_gene: TRBD2; CDR3nt: TGTGCCAGTAGTATCACCAGGACTAGCGGGAGGGGGGAGCTGTTTTTT; CDR3aa: CASSITRTSGRGELFF
v_gene: TRBV7-9; abundance: -; j_gene: TRBJ2-3; d_gene: -; CDR3nt: TGTGCCAGCAGCAACCGAAACCGGGCCGCCACAGATACGCAGTATTTT; CDR3aa: CASSNRNRAATDTQYF
v_gene: TRBV5-4; abundance: -; j_gene: TRBJ1-4; d_gene: -; CDR3nt: TGTGCCAGCAGCTTTGAGGAAAAACTGTTTTTT; CDR3aa: CASSFEEKLFF
v_gene: TRBV7-9; abundance: -; j_gene: TRBJ2-7; d_gene: TRBD2; CDR3nt: TGTGCCAGCAGCTCCGACATAGCGGGAGGTTACTCCTACGAGCAGTACTTC; CDR3aa: CASSSDIAGGYSYEQYF
v_gene: TRBV10-2; abundance: -; j_gene: TRBJ2-7; d_gene: TRBD2; CDR3nt: TGCGCCAGCAGGGGACTAGCGGGAGGTAACGAGCAGTACTTC; CDR3aa: CASRGLAGGNEQYF
v_gene: TRBV11-3; abundance: -; j_gene: TRBJ1-1; d_gene: -; CDR3nt: TGTGCCAGCAGCCAACAGTCGAACACTGAAGCTTTCTTT; CDR3aa: CASSQQSNTEAFF
v_gene: TRBV5-8; abundance: -; j_gene: TRBJ2-3; d_gene: TRBD2; CDR3nt: TGTGCCAGCAGCTTGGCTAGCGGGAACACAGATACGCAGTATTTT; CDR3aa: CASSLASGNTDTQYF
v_gene: TRBV5-1; abundance: -; j_gene: TRBJ2-7; d_gene: -; CDR3nt: TGCGCCAGCAGTCCACTGAAGAGAGGTGACGAGCAGTACTTC; CDR3aa: CASSPLKRGDEQYF
v_gene: TRBV5-4; abundance: -; j_gene: TRBJ2-3; d_gene: -; CDR3nt: TGTGCCAGCAGCTTGCGTTCCGGGGGAGGCACAGATACGCAGTATTTT; CDR3aa: CASSLRSGGGTDTQYF
v_gene: TRBV4-3; abundance: -; j_gene: TRBJ1-1; d_gene: -; CDR3nt: TGCGCCAGCAGCCAGAACCCGGGTACTGAAGCTTTCTTT; CDR3aa: CASSQNPGTEAFF
v_gene: TRBV18; abundance: -; j_gene: TRBJ1-1; d_gene: -; CDR3nt: TGTGCCAGCTCACCGGAAGGGGGCACTGAAGCTTTCTTT; CDR3aa: CASSPEGGTEAFF
v_gene: TRBV30; abundance: -; j_gene: TRBJ1-2; d_gene: -; CDR3nt: TGTGCCTGGTCGACTTCCAGGTACTATGGCTACACCTTC; CDR3aa: CAWSTSRYYGYTF
v_gene: TRBV5-4; abundance: -; j_gene: TRBJ2-7; d_gene: -; CDR3nt: TGTGCCAGCAGCTTGCCCGCCGGGGACGAGCAGTACTTC; CDR3aa: CASSLPAGDEQYF
v_gene: TRBV5-1; abundance: -; j_gene: TRBJ1-1; d_gene: TRBD1; CDR3nt: TGCGCCAGCAGCTCCAGGGGGCCGAACACTGAAGCTTTCTTT; CDR3aa: CASSSRGPNTEAFF
v_gene: TRBV30; abundance: -; j_gene: TRBJ1-4; d_gene: TRBD1; CDR3nt: TGTGCCTGGAGTAAGGGGGCAGGGAGTAATGAAAAACTGTTTTTT; CDR3aa: CAWSKGAGSNEKLFF
v_gene: TRBV5-1; abundance: -; j_gene: TRBJ2-1; d_gene: TRBD1; CDR3nt: TGCGCCAGCAGCCCACAGGGGACAGAAAATGAGCAGTTCTTC; CDR3aa: CASSPQGTENEQFF
v_gene: TRBV30; abundance: -; j_gene: TRBJ2-1; d_gene: TRBD2; CDR3nt: TGTGCCTGGAGTTCCCTAGCGGGAGGCGGTGAGCAGTTCTTC; CDR3aa: CAWSSLAGGGEQFF
v_gene: TRBV9; abundance: -; j_gene: TRBJ1-4; d_gene: -; CDR3nt: TGTGCCAGCAGCGTAGATGAGGTGGCCCTGCGTGAAAAACTGTTTTTT; CDR3aa: CASSVDEVALREKLFF
v_gene: TRBV2; abundance: -; j_gene: TRBJ2-7; d_gene: -; CDR3nt: TGTGCCAGCAGCTTGAGACAGTTGTCATCCTACGAGCAGTACTTC; CDR3aa: CASSLRQLSSYEQYF
v_gene: TRBV2; abundance: -; j_gene: TRBJ1-2; d_gene: -; CDR3nt: TGTGCCAGCAGGGAACAGCCCTATGGCTACACCTTC; CDR3aa: CASREQPYGYTF
v_gene: TRBV29-1; abundance: few; j_gene: TRBJ1-2; d_gene: TRBD1; CDR3nt: TGCAGCGTGACAGGGTCTGGCTACACCTTC; CDR3aa: CSVTGSGYTF